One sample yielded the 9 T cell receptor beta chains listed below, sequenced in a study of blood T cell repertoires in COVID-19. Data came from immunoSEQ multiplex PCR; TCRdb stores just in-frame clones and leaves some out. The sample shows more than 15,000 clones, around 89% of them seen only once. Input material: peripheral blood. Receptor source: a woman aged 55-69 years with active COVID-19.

The CDR3 DNA reads as TGTGCCAGCAGCCAGTTAACAGGGAGCACTGAAGCTTTCTTT. It specifies CASSQLTGSTEAFF. The chain carries TRBV3-1 (or the pseudogene TRBV3-2) and TRBJ1-1, with a possible D match to TRBD1 (6 bases). CDR3 length: 14 residues. The germline V gene encodes CDR1 LGHDT and CDR2 YNNKEL (reference sequence). V lost 3 bases and J 4 bases, leaving 12 bases between the germline ends.

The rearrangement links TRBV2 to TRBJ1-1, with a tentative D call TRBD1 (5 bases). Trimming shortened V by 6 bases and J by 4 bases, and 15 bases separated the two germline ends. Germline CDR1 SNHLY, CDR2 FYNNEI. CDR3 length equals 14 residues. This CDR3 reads CASSKDTWGTEAFF. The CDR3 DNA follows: TGTGCCAGCAGCAAGGACACCTGGGGCACTGAAGCTTTCTTT. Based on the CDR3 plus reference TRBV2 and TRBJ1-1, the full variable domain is EPEVTQTPSHQVTQMGQEVILRCVPISNHLYFYWYRQILGQKVEFLVSFYNNEISEKSEIFDDQFSVERPDGSNFTLKIRSTKLEDSAMYFCASSKDTWGTEAFFGQGTRLTVV.

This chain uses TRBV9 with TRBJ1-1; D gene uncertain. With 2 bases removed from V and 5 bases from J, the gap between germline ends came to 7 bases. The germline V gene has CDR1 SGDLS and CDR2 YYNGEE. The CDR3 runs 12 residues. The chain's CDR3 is CASSVAETEAFF. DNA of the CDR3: TGTGCCAGCAGCGTCGCTGAGACTGAAGCTTTCTTT.

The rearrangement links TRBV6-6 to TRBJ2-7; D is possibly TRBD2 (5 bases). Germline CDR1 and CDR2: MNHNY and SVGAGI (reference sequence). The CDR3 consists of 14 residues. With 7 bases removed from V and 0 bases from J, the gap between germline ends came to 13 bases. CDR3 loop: CASIQDWGSYEQYF. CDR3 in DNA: TGTGCCAGCATCCAGGACTGGGGCTCCTACGAGCAGTACTTC.

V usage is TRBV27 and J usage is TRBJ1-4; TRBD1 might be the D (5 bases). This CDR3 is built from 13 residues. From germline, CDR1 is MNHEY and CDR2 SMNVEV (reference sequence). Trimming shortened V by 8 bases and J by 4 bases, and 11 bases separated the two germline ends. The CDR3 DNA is TGTGCCAGCGGCGACAGATTTAATGAAAAACTGTTTTTT. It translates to CASGDRFNEKLFF.

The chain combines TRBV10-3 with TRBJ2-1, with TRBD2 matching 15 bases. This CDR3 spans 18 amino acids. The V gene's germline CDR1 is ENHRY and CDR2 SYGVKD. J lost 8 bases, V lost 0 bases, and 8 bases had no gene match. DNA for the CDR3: TGTGCCATCAGTGAGTCCCGGACTAGCGGGGGGGGTGGCGATGAGCAGTTCTTC. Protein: CAISESRTSGGGGDEQFF.

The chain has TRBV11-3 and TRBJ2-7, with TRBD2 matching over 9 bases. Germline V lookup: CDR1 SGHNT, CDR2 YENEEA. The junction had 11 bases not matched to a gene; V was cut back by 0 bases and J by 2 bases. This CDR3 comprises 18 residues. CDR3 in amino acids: CASSLEGGGRGGAYEQYF. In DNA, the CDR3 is TGTGCCAGCAGCTTAGAAGGAGGCGGTCGCGGGGGGGCCTACGAGCAGTACTTC.

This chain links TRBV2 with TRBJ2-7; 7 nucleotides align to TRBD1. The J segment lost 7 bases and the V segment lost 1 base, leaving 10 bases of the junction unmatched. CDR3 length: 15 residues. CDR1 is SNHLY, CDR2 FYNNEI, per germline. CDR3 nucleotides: TGTGCCAGCAGTGAAGGGAGGACAGGCCCTAGGGAGCAGTACTTC. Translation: CASSEGRTGPREQYF.

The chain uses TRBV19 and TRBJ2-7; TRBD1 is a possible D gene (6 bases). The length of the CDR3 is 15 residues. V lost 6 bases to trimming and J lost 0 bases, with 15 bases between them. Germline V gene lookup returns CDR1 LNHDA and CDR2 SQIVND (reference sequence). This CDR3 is CASSEDSQSSYEQYF. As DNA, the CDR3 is TGTGCCAGTAGCGAGGACAGCCAGAGCTCCTACGAGCAGTACTTC.